Each of the 5 T cell receptor beta chains below was sequenced from the same sample in a study of monozygotic twins with cystic fibrosis. Some clones are missing from TCRdb's copy, which holds only in-frame ones; the method was immunoSEQ multiplex PCR. Among fewer than 20,000 clones listed, around 97% were seen once. Sequenced sample: blood. Receptors were obtained from a woman in her thirties with cystic fibrosis.

This chain connects TRBV19 to TRBJ1-4; D is possibly TRBD1 (5 bases). Deletions cut 1 base from V and 0 bases from J, with 9 bases between. From germline, CDR1 is LNHDA and CDR2 SQIVND (reference sequence). The CDR3 loop spans 16 amino acids. The CDR3 sequence: CASSIGLTATNEKLFF. CDR3 nucleotides: TGTGCCAGTAGTATAGGGTTGACAGCAACTAATGAAAAACTGTTTTTT.

J is TRBJ2-5 and V is TRBV4-3; maybe TRBD2 (6 bases). The CDR3 has 16 amino acids. Trimming removed 0 bases at V and 4 bases at J, with 15 bases between. CDR1 and CDR2 from the germline V gene are LGHNA and YSLEER. For the CDR3, the DNA is TGCGCCAGCAGCCAAGATCGGGGGTCGGGGCGAGAGACCCAGTACTTC. Translating gives CASSQDRGSGRETQYF.

J is TRBJ2-3 and V is TRBV5-1, with D unresolved. CDR1 and CDR2 from the germline V gene are SGHRS and YFSETQ. Trimming cost V 4 bases and J 6 bases, with 12 bases left between them. The CDR3 loop spans 13 amino acids. CDR3 protein: CASSPSSRDTQYF. For the CDR3, the DNA is TGCGCCAGCAGCCCCTCCTCGCGGGATACGCAGTATTTT.

The chain has TRBV2 and TRBJ1-3, with D hard to call. V dropped 2 bases and J dropped 0 bases, with 11 bases sitting between them. Germline V lookup: CDR1 SNHLY, CDR2 FYNNEI. This CDR3 has 16 residues. Here the CDR3 DNA reads TGTGCCAGCAGTGAATGGGAGGGTTACTCTGGAAACACCATATATTTT. The encoded protein is CASSEWEGYSGNTIYF.

The chain links TRBV19 to TRBJ1-1; D is unclear. V shed 6 bases and J shed 0 bases, with 11 bases lying between them. The CDR3 extends over 14 amino acids. Germline CDR1 is LNHDA and CDR2 is SQIVND (reference sequence). The CDR3 spells CASSKTYMNTEAFF. In nucleotides, the CDR3 is TGTGCCAGTAGCAAAACTTACATGAACACTGAAGCTTTCTTT.